This T cell receptor (beta chain) was recorded in a study of spatial heterogeneity in lung cancer. Germline V gene data show CDR1 as SEHNR and CDR2 as FQNEAQ (reference sequence). J lost 10 bases, V lost 5 bases, and 11 bases had no gene match. The CDR3 consists of 16 residues. The table lists this clonotype with many counts. Time point: blood at routine non-recurrence follow-up after resection. TCRdb passed the 5' RACE reads through MiXCR, listing each CDR3 protein once. Of around 25,000 distinct CDR3 sequences in the sample, around 10% were seen once. The genes are TRBV7-9 and TRBJ1-6; TRBD1 matches at 10 bases. The source is a male donor with early-stage non-small cell lung cancer. This specimen consisted of PBMCs, obtained at follow-up. DNA of the CDR3: TGTGCCAGCAGCCTCATCGGGACAGGGGAAGGCTCACCCCTCCACTTT. Its protein product is CASSLIGTGEGSPLHF.